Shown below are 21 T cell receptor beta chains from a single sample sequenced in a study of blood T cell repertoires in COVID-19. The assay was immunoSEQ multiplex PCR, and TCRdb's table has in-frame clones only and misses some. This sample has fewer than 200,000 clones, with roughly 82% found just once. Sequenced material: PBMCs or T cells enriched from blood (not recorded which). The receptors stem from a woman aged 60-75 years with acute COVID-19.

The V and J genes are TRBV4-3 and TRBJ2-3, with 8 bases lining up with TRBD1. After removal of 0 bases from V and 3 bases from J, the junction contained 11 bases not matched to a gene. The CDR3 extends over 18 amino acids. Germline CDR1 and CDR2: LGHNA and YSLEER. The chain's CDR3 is CASSQDLERQGATDTQYF. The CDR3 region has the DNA TGCGCCAGCAGCCAAGATTTAGAGCGGCAGGGGGCTACAGATACGCAGTATTTT.

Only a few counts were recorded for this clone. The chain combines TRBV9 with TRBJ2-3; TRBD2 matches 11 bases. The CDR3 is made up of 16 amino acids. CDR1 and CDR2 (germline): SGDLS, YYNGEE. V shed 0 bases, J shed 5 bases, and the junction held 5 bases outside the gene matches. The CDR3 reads CASSVELAGAGDTQYF. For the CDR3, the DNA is TGTGCCAGCAGCGTAGAACTAGCGGGGGCGGGAGATACGCAGTATTTT.

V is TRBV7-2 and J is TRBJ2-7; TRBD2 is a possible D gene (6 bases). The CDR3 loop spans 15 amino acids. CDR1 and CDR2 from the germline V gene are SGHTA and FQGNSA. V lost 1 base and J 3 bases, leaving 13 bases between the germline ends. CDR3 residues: CASSLGRGSVYEQYF. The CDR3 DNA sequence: TGTGCCAGCAGCTTAGGGAGGGGCTCGGTCTACGAGCAGTACTTC.

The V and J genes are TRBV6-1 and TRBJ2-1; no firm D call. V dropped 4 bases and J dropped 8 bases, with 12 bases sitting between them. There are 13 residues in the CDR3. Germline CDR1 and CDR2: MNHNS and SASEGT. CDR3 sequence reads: CASSVTPRYEQFF. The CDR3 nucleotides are TGTGCCAGCAGTGTTACACCCCGTTATGAGCAGTTCTTC.

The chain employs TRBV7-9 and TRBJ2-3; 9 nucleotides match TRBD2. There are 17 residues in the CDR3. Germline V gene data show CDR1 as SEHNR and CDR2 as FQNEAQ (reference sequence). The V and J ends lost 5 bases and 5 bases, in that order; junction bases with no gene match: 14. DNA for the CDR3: TGTGCCAGCAGCGTTTCCAGAGTACGAGCGGGGGGAGATACGCAGTATTTT. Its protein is CASSVSRVRAGGDTQYF.

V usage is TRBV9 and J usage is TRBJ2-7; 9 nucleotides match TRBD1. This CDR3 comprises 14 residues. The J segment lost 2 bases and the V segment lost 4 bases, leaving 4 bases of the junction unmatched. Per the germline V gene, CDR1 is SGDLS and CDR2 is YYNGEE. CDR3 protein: CASSPDRGTYEQYV. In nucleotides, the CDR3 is TGTGCCAGCAGCCCCGACAGGGGGACCTACGAGCAGTACGTC.

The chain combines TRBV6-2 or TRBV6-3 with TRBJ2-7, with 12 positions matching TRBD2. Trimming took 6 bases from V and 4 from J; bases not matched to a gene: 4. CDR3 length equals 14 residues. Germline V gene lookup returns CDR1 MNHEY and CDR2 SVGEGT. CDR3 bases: TGTGCCAGCAGCCGACTAGCGGGAGAGTACGAGCAGTACTTC. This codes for CASSRLAGEYEQYF.

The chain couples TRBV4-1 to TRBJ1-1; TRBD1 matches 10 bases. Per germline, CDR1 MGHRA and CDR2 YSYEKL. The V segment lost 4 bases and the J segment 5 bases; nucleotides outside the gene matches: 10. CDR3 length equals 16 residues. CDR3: CASSPVGTGDGTEAFF. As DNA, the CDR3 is TGCGCCAGCAGCCCAGTTGGGACAGGGGATGGTACTGAAGCTTTCTTT.

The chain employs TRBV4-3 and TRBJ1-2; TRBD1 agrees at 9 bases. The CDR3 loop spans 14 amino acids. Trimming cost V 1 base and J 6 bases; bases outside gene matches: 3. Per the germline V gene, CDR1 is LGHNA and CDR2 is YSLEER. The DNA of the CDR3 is TGCGCCAGCAGCCAAGGGGACAGGGATGATGGCTACACCTTC. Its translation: CASSQGDRDDGYTF.

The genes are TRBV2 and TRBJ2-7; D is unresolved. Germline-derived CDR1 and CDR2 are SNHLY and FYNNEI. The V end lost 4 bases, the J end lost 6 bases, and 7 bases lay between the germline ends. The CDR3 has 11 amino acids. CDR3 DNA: TGTGCCAGCAGTGTCAGTGGCGAGCAGTACTTC. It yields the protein CASSVSGEQYF.

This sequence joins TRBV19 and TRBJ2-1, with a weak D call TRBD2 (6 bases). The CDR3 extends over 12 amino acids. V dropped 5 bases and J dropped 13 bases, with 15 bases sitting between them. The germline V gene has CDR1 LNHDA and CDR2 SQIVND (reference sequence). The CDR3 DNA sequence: TGTGCCAGTAGTCTCATCGGGACTCTTCAGTTCTTC. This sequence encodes CASSLIGTLQFF.

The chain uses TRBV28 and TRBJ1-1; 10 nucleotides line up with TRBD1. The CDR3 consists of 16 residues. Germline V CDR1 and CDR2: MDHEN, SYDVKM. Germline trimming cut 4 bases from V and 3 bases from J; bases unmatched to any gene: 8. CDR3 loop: CASSSIPGTGDTEAFF. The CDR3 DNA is TGTGCCAGCAGTTCGATCCCCGGGACAGGGGACACTGAAGCTTTCTTT.

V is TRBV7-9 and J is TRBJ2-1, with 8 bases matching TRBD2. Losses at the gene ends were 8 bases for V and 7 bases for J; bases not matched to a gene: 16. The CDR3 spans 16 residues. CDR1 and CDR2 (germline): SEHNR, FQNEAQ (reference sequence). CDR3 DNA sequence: TGTGCCAGCCTAGGGGCGGGAGGATGGGATATAAATGAGCAGTTCTTC. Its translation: CASLGAGGWDINEQFF.

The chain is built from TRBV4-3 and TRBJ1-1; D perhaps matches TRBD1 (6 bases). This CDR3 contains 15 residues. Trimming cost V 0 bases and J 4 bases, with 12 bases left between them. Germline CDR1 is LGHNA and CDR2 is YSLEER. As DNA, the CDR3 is TGCGCCAGCAGCCAAGAGGTGGGGGCTGGCACTGAAGCTTTCTTT. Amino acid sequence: CASSQEVGAGTEAFF.

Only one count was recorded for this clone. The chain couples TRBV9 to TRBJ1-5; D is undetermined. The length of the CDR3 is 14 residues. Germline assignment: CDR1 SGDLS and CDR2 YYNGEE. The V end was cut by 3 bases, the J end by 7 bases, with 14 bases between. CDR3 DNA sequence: TGTGCCAGCAGCGCCAACAATATGATCCAGCCCCAGCATTTT. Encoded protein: CASSANNMIQPQHF. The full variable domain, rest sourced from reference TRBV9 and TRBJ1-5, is DSGVTQTPKHLITATGQRVTLRCSPRSGDLSVYWYQQSLDQGLQFLIQYYNGEERAKGNILERFSAQQFPDLHSELNLSSLELGDSALYFCASSANNMIQPQHFGDGTRLSIL.

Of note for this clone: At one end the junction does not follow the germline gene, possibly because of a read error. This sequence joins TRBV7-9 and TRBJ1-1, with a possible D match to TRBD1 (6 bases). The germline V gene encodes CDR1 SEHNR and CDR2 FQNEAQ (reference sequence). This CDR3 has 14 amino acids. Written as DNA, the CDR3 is TGTGCCAGCAGTTTAGGGGGGCGAGGGGATGAAGCTTTCTTT. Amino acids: CASSLGGRGDEAFF. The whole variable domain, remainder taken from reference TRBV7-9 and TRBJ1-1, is DTGVSQNPRHKITKRGQNVTFRCDPISEHNRLYWYRQTLGQGPEFLTYFQNEAQLEKSRLLSDRFSAERPKGSFSTLEIQRTEQGDSAMYLCASSLGGRGDEAFFGQGTRLTVV.

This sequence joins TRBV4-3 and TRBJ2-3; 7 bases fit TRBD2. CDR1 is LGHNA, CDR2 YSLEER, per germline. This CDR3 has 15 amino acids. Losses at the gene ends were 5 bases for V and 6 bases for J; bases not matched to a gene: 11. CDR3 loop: CASSFRTGGGDTQYF. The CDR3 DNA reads TGCGCCAGCAGCTTTAGGACGGGAGGCGGCGATACGCAGTATTTT.

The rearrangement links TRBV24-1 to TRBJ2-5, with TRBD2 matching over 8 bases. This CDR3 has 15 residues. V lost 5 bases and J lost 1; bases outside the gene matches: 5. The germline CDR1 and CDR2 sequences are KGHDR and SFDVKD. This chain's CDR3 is CATSVSSGPQETQYF. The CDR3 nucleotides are TGTGCCACCAGTGTCTCTAGCGGGCCCCAAGAGACCCAGTACTTC.

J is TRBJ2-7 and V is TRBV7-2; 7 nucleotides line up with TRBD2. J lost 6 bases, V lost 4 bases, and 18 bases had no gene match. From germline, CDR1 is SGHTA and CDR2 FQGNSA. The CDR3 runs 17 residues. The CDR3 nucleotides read TGTGCCAGCAGCTACGGCAGAGGGTTGCGGGAGTACGGCGAGCAGTACTTC. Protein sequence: CASSYGRGLREYGEQYF.

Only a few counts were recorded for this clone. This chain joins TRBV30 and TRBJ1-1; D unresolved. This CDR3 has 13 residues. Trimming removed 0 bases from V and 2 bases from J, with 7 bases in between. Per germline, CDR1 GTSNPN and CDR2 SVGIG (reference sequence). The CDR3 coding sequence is TGTGCCTGGAGTGTTTGGACTAACACTGAAGCTTTCTTT. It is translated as CAWSVWTNTEAFF.

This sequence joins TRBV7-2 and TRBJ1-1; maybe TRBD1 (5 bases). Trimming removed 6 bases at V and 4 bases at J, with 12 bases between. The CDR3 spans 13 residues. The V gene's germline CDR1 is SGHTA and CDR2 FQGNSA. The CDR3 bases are TGTGCCAGCAGGTCAGGGAGGAGCACTGAAGCTTTCTTT. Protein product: CASRSGRSTEAFF.